The next 12 T cell receptor beta chains were all read from a single sample in a study of a mutant IDH1 vaccine in newly diagnosed glioma. The protocol was immunoSEQ multiplex PCR, while the TCRdb copy is restricted to in-frame clones and leaves out a portion. Found here are some 56,000 clones, about 71% of them singletons; the top ten hold roughly 5%. This sample's time point: week 47, end of study. The content of each vaccine dose was 300 ug of mutant IDH1 20-mer peptide, and topical imiquimod accompanied it. The antigens for these receptors are not known. This specimen was PBMCs, taken from a glioma patient whose treatment included an IDH1 peptide vaccine. The receptors derive from a man over 45 with glioma.

The V gene is TRBV7-9, the J gene TRBJ1-2; 7 nucleotides line up with TRBD1. Germline lookup yields CDR1 SEHNR and CDR2 FQNEAQ (reference sequence). This CDR3 has 13 amino acids. V gave up 5 bases and J gave up 6 bases; unmatched junction bases: 6. This CDR3 is CASSITGDHGYTF. In nucleotides, the CDR3 is TGTGCCAGCAGCATTACAGGGGACCATGGCTACACCTTC.

V gene TRBV5-4 combines with J gene TRBJ2-7, with 16 bases lining up with TRBD2. CDR1 is SGHNT and CDR2 is YYREEE in the germline V gene (reference sequence). The CDR3 has 16 residues. J was trimmed by 5 bases and V by 4 bases; bases with no gene match: 6. The CDR3 is CASSPGTSGGGNEQYF. DNA for the CDR3: TGTGCCAGCAGCCCCGGGACTAGCGGGGGGGGTAACGAGCAGTACTTC. The whole variable domain, filled in from reference TRBV5-4 and TRBJ2-7, reads ETGVTQSPTHLIKTRGQQVTLRCSSQSGHNTVSWYQQALGQGPQFIFQYYREEENGRGNFPPRFSGLQFPNYSSELNVNALELDDSALYLCASSPGTSGGGNEQYFGPGTRLTVT.

The count of this clone is one. The V and J genes are TRBV7-2 and TRBJ2-3, with TRBD1 identical over 9 bases. With 4 bases clipped from V and 2 bases from J, the junction kept 4 bases outside the gene matches. Germline assignment: CDR1 SGHTA and CDR2 FQGNSA. This CDR3 is built from 15 residues. The CDR3 DNA follows: TGTGCCAGCAGCTCTTACAGGGGGCTCACAGATACGCAGTATTTT. Its translation: CASSSYRGLTDTQYF.

The chain links TRBV29-1 to TRBJ2-1, with 10 positions matching TRBD1. Germline lookup yields CDR1 SQVTM and CDR2 ANQGSEA. Unmatched junction bases numbered 8, after V lost 8 bases and J lost 7 bases. This CDR3 has 13 amino acids. The CDR3 nucleotides read TGCAGCTCCTATCGGACAGGGGGGAATGAGCAGTTCTTC. Its protein product is CSSYRTGGNEQFF.

In regard to this clone: At one end the junction does not follow the germline gene, possibly because of a read error. The chain employs TRBV7-7 and TRBJ2-2; 9 positions agree with TRBD1. This CDR3 comprises 17 residues. Germline values: CDR1 SSHAT, CDR2 FNYEAQ (reference sequence). CDR3 sequence reads: CASSVSLQGARAGELFF. In DNA form, the CDR3 reads TGTGCTAGCAGCGTATCCTTACAGGGGGCTCGGGCCGGGGAGCTGTTTTTT.

DNA for the CDR3: TGTGCCAGCAGTTGGGGGCCTGAAACGCAGTACTTC. Its protein is CASSWGPETQYF. The chain has TRBV11-2 and TRBJ2-7; the D gene is possibly TRBD1 (6 bases). V lost 6 bases to trimming and J lost 9 bases, with 15 bases between them. The CDR3 totals 12 residues. Germline CDR1 reads SGHAT; CDR2 reads FQNNGV.

The chain couples TRBV2 to TRBJ1-6; 8 bases are a match to TRBD1. There are 14 residues in the CDR3. Germline CDR1 SNHLY, CDR2 FYNNEI. Trimming took 6 bases from V and 6 from J; bases not matched to a gene: 4. CDR3 amino acids: CASRVGQGNSPLHF. DNA of the CDR3: TGTGCCAGCAGGGTCGGACAGGGTAATTCACCCCTCCACTTT. The full variable domain, completed using reference TRBV2 and TRBJ1-6, is EPEVTQTPSHQVTQMGQEVILRCVPISNHLYFYWYRQILGQKVEFLVSFYNNEISEKSEIFDDQFSVERPDGSNFTLKIRSTKLEDSAMYFCASRVGQGNSPLHFGNGTRLTVT.

The chain uses TRBV6-5 and TRBJ2-7, with D perhaps matching TRBD1 (5 bases). The CDR3 is 14 amino acids. V gave up 6 bases and J gave up 1 base, with 13 bases separating them. Per germline, CDR1 MNHEY and CDR2 SVGAGI. CDR3 coding DNA: TGTGCCAGCAGCACAGCAGGGAATTCCTACGAGCAGTACTTC. Translating it yields CASSTAGNSYEQYF.

The genes are TRBV5-1 and TRBJ2-7; TRBD2 agrees at 11 bases. Germline V gene sequence: CDR1 SGHRS, CDR2 YFSETQ. CDR3 length: 14 residues. Unmatched junction bases numbered 3, after V lost 2 bases and J lost 5 bases. The DNA of the CDR3 is TGCGCCAGCAGCTTCGGGACTAGCGGCGACGAGCAGTACTTC. Residues: CASSFGTSGDEQYF.

The rearrangement links TRBV5-1 to TRBJ2-7, with D possibly called TRBD1 or TRBD2 (7 bases each). The germline CDR1 and CDR2 sequences are SGHRS and YFSETQ. CDR3 length: 14 amino acids. Trimming cost V 8 bases and J 2 bases, with 17 bases left between them. CDR3 in amino acids: CASSQGGEAYEQYF. DNA for the CDR3: TGCGCCAGTTCCCAGGGGGGGGAGGCCTACGAGCAGTACTTC.

V usage is TRBV7-9 and J usage is TRBJ2-2; tentatively, D is TRBD2 (6 bases). V lost 5 bases to trimming and J lost 3 bases, with 13 bases between them. CDR1 and CDR2 from the germline V gene are SEHNR and FQNEAQ (reference sequence). CDR3 length equals 15 residues. CDR3 DNA sequence: TGTGCCAGCAGCCTGGGGACTTCCGACACCGGGGAGCTGTTTTTT. Protein: CASSLGTSDTGELFF.

The chain recombines TRBV5-1 with TRBJ2-1, with 9 positions matching TRBD1. This CDR3 is 13 amino acids long. V shed 3 bases, J shed 7 bases, and the junction held 2 bases outside the gene matches. Per the germline V gene, CDR1 is SGHRS and CDR2 is YFSETQ. CDR3 bases: TGCGCCAGCAGCTCACAGGGGGCGAATGAGCAGTTCTTC. The encoded protein is CASSSQGANEQFF.